The 8 T cell receptor beta chains listed next were all sequenced from one sample in a study of blood T cell repertoires in COVID-19. The table came from immunoSEQ multiplex PCR; TCRdb's copy has only in-frame clones and leaves some out. There are about 64,000 clones in the sample; roughly 85% occur only once, and 0.9% to 1.5% lies in the top ten. The sample taken for sequencing was peripheral blood. The origin of the receptors is a man aged 35 to 55 with acute or convalescent COVID-19.

The gene calls are TRBV4-1 and TRBJ1-1; D possibly corresponds to TRBD1 (5 bases). The length of the CDR3 is 15 residues. The germline gives CDR1 MGHRA, CDR2 YSYEKL. Trimming shortened V by 3 bases and J by 0 bases, and 11 bases separated the two germline ends. The CDR3 protein is CASSQSGNMNTEAFF. Written as DNA, the CDR3 is TGCGCCAGCAGCCAGTCAGGGAACATGAACACTGAAGCTTTCTTT.

The chain combines TRBV28 with TRBJ2-7; the D gene is possibly TRBD1 (6 bases). This CDR3 has 13 residues. The germline V gene has CDR1 MDHEN and CDR2 SYDVKM. The germline V and J ends were trimmed by 6 bases and 2 bases, with 11 bases remaining between them. CDR3 DNA sequence: TGTGCCAGCAGGACGGGACAAGCCTACGAGCAGTACTTC. Translation gives CASRTGQAYEQYF.

V is TRBV1 and J is TRBJ1-5. TRBV1 counts as a pseudogene. This CDR3 is built from 15 residues. The CDR3 nucleotides read TGCACCAGCGGCAAGCGGGCGTATAGCAATCAGCCCCAGCATTTT. Its protein product is CTSGKRAYSNQPQHF.

The V call is TRBV15, the J call TRBJ1-2, with 7 bases lining up with TRBD1. J was trimmed by 5 bases and V by 1 base; bases with no gene match: 7. The CDR3 length is 15 residues. Germline CDR1 is LNHNV and CDR2 is YYDKDF (reference sequence). CDR3 nucleotide sequence: TGTGCCACCAGCAGAGGCACAGGGGTTGGGTATGGCTACACCTTC. This codes for CATSRGTGVGYGYTF.

The chain couples TRBV5-1 to TRBJ1-1; 8 bases match TRBD1. CDR1 SGHRS and CDR2 YFSETQ come from the germline V gene. The CDR3 sequence is 16 residues long. With V trimmed by 6 bases and J by 4 bases, 14 bases remained unmatched. CDR3 in DNA: TGCGCCAGCACCCCCCCCGGACAGGGAGGTATCACTGAAGCTTTCTTT. Amino acids: CASTPPGQGGITEAFF.

The chain combines TRBV9 with TRBJ2-5, with 11 bases aligning to TRBD2. CDR1 is SGDLS and CDR2 is YYNGEE in the germline V gene. CDR3 size: 16 residues. The V segment lost 0 bases and the J segment 3 bases; nucleotides outside the gene matches: 4. The CDR3 reads CASSVGLAGGKETQYF. CDR3 nucleotide sequence: TGTGCCAGCAGCGTAGGGCTAGCGGGAGGAAAAGAGACCCAGTACTTC.

The V gene is TRBV7-9, the J gene TRBJ1-1; tentative D call: TRBD1 (5 bases). With 3 bases removed from V and 11 bases from J, the gap between germline ends came to 19 bases. The length of the CDR3 is 14 residues. Germline V gene lookup returns CDR1 SEHNR and CDR2 FQNEAQ (reference sequence). For the CDR3, the DNA is TGTGCCAGCAGCTTCAGTCAAACCCTACGGGGGGCTTTCTTT. It yields the protein CASSFSQTLRGAFF. Filled out from reference TRBV7-9 and TRBJ1-1, the complete variable domain reads DTGVSQNPRHKITKRGQNVTFRCDPISEHNRLYWYRQTLGQGPEFLTYFQNEAQLEKSRLLSDRFSAERPKGSFSTLEIQRTEQGDSAMYLCASSFSQTLRGAFFGQGTRLTVV.

V usage is TRBV7-6 and J usage is TRBJ1-1; 10 nucleotides line up with TRBD1. The CDR3 sequence is 18 residues long. Trimming took 0 bases from V and 3 from J; bases not matched to a gene: 10. Germline CDR1 SGHVS, CDR2 FNYEAQ. CDR3 bases: TGTGCCAGCAGCTTAGCGCCTGGGGACAGGGGAATGGACACTGAAGCTTTCTTT. Translation: CASSLAPGDRGMDTEAFF. Variable domain in full (rest from reference TRBV7-6 and TRBJ1-1): GAGVSQSPRYKVTKRGQDVALRCDPISGHVSLYWYRQALGQGPEFLTYFNYEAQQDKSGLPNDRFSAERPEGSISTLTIQRTEQRDSAMYRCASSLAPGDRGMDTEAFFGQGTRLTVV.